The rows below give T cell receptor beta chains drawn from one sample of a study of shared clonotypes between healthy human individuals. Measured with immunoSEQ multiplex PCR; TCRdb has only the in-frame clones, and not every one. This table holds a few hundred thousand clones, roughly 84% found once. The sequenced material came from memory CD8+ T cells sorted from blood. These receptors were taken from a man aged 18 to 30 in good health. CDR3s include the opening cysteine and the closing phenylalanine or tryptophan.

v_call: TRBV9; cdr3_aa: CASSVGDDTEAFF
v_call: TRBV21-1; cdr3_aa: CASSKSLGRCYEQYF
v_call: TRBV9; cdr3_aa: CASSVGTGGQPQHF
v_call: TRBV7-6; cdr3_aa: CASSYSSGNTIYF
v_call: TRBV6-5; cdr3_aa: CASSYPGQVNTEAFF
v_call: TRBV30; cdr3_aa: CAWIRDSYEQYF
v_call: TRBV27; cdr3_aa: CASFPSGPSYEQYF
v_call: TRBV9; cdr3_aa: CASSPHPGARGYTF
v_call: TRBV6-1; cdr3_aa: CASSKWVNYGYTF
v_call: TRBV6-1; cdr3_aa: CASSYPGQTYEQYF
v_call: TRBV27; cdr3_aa: CASSLGWGTEYEQYF
v_call: TRBV13; cdr3_aa: CASSSRWRRREQFF
v_call: TRBV11-2; cdr3_aa: CASSARSGNSNEQFF
v_call: TRBV2; cdr3_aa: CASSGTATSNEKLFF
v_call: TRBV5-4; cdr3_aa: CASSPGNLDIQYF
v_call: TRBV27; cdr3_aa: CASSLRGVLYEQYF
v_call: TRBV5-1; cdr3_aa: CASSLWVTNYGYTF
v_call: TRBV4-1; cdr3_aa: CASSLRLAGDLWNEQFF
v_call: TRBV27; cdr3_aa: CASSFGQGAFQPQHF
v_call: TRBV2; cdr3_aa: CASSDEDSYYGYTF
v_call: TRBV29-1; cdr3_aa: CSVDGIGGELTDTQYF
v_call: TRBV2; cdr3_aa: CASSEWASGDQETQYF
v_call: TRBV6-5; cdr3_aa: CVVGQDTGELFF
v_call: TRBV5-6; cdr3_aa: CASSLGPGTGAETQYF
v_call: TRBV6-1; cdr3_aa: CASSSGTGSYEQYF
v_call: TRBV27; cdr3_aa: CASSPPGQNEKLFF
v_call: TRBV30; cdr3_aa: CAWSSIEQQETQYF
v_call: TRBV15; cdr3_aa: CATSRGGGDTDTQYF
v_call: TRBV21-1; cdr3_aa: CASSWDGAGETQYF
v_call: TRBV30; cdr3_aa: CAWSERLDIQYF
v_call: TRBV13; cdr3_aa: CASSPGLAHEQFF
v_call: TRBV5-6; cdr3_aa: CASSLANSLAGTGYTF
v_call: TRBV2; cdr3_aa: CATGGLAGVIGPYEQYF
v_call: TRBV30; cdr3_aa: CAWRPVIAGGPGGAKNIQYF
v_call: TRBV27; cdr3_aa: CASSPSGGEISYEQYF
v_call: TRBV11-2; cdr3_aa: CASSHQGHEQYF
v_call: TRBV27; cdr3_aa: CASSEDRGRMPKKLFF
v_call: TRBV2; cdr3_aa: CASRETGGYEKLFF
v_call: TRBV4-3; cdr3_aa: CASSQEFGNWGQSSEQYF
v_call: TRBV4-1; cdr3_aa: CASSQDSYRGNTEAFF